These T cell receptor beta chains were read from a single sample in a study of high-grade serous ovarian cancer treatment subgroups. The repertoire was sequenced with immunoSEQ multiplex PCR; TCRdb's copy has only in-frame clones and lacks some. The sample has 4,900 or so clones, roughly 70% seen once; the top ten hold around 9%. The sample taken for sequencing was tumor tissue. Receptors were obtained from a human donor with high-grade serous ovarian cancer. The CDR3 runs from the conserved cysteine through the conserved F or W. The D gene is left open where the match is weak. Expanded clones get a size class; other rows say once, few or many, or leave the size out.

V	J	D	size	DNA	CDR3
TRBV21-1	TRBJ2-7	.	.	TGTGCCAGCAGCAGACTAGCGTGGTCCTACGAGCAGTACTTC	CASSRLAWSYEQYF
TRBV7-9	TRBJ2-3	.	.	TGTGCCAGCAGCTTATTAGCAGGTTGGAGCACAGATACGCAGTATTTT	CASSLLAGWSTDTQYF
TRBV5-4	TRBJ2-3	TRBD2	.	TGTGCCAGCAGCTTGAAACTACTAGCGGGAGGTTTAACAGATACGCAGTATTTT	CASSLKLLAGGLTDTQYF
TRBV18	TRBJ1-5	.	large	TGTGCCAGCTCCCGCCTAGCCCAGGGAGATAGCAATCAGCCCCAGCATTTT	CASSRLAQGDSNQPQHF
TRBV4-2	TRBJ2-1	.	.	TGTGCCAGCAGCCCCCCGACGAGACAAAATGAGCAGTTCTTC	CASSPPTRQNEQFF
TRBV27	TRBJ1-1	TRBD1	large	TGTGCCAGCAGTTTAAGGACAGGTGTGAACACTGAAGCTTTCTTT	CASSLRTGVNTEAFF
TRBV6-6	TRBJ2-4	.	.	TGTGCCAGCAGTCTAGGGGGCATTCAGTACTTC	CASSLGGIQYF
TRBV5-6	TRBJ1-1	.	.	TGTGCCAGCAGTCTCATCGGCCGCGACCACACTGAAGCTTTCTTT	CASSLIGRDHTEAFF
TRBV7-8	TRBJ1-6	.	.	TGTGCCAGCAGCTTATGGGCAGAGGGAGATTCACCCCTCCACTTT	CASSLWAEGDSPLHF
TRBV5-1	TRBJ1-1	.	.	TGCGCCAGCAGCTTGGAAGTGGGGGGCACTGAAGCTTTCTTT	CASSLEVGGTEAFF
TRBV27	TRBJ1-2	.	.	TGTGCCAGCAGTTTAGCCCGTTCTAATTATGGCTACACCTTC	CASSLARSNYGYTF
TRBV4-1	TRBJ1-1	TRBD1	.	TGCGCCAGCAGCCTCCATGGGGACAGGGAAGCTTTCTTT	CASSLHGDREAFF
TRBV21-1	TRBJ1-1	.	few	TGTGCCAGCAGCTCCCTAGTCAGGGGGCATGGAGTTACTGAAGCTTTCTTT	CASSSLVRGHGVTEAFF
TRBV6-5	TRBJ1-4	.	once	TGTGCCAGCAGTTACCAGGGCTTTAATGAAAAACTGTTTTTT	CASSYQGFNEKLFF
TRBV29-1	TRBJ1-2	.	once	TGCAGCGTTGAAGATGCCCACGGACAGTCCCCCTACACCTTC	CSVEDAHGQSPYTF
TRBV27	TRBJ2-7	TRBD1	.	TGTGCCAGCAGTTTCCTGGACAGGAGCGACGAGCAGTACTTC	CASSFLDRSDEQYF
TRBV14	TRBJ2-3	.	.	TGTGCCAGCAGCCGTTACGGAGGTTTTAGCGCAGATACGCAGTATTTT	CASSRYGGFSADTQYF
TRBV4-2	TRBJ1-3	.	medium-sized	TGTGCCAGCAGTTCCTTAGGAAACACCATATATTTT	CASSSLGNTIYF
TRBV2	TRBJ2-2	.	few	TGTGCCAGCAGCTCGATACTGAACACCGGGGAGCTGTTTTTT	CASSSILNTGELFF
TRBV7-2	TRBJ1-4	.	.	TGTGCCAGCAGCTTAAGTCGGGGATCGGGCCTAAATGAAAAACTGTTTTTT	CASSLSRGSGLNEKLFF
TRBV5-1	TRBJ2-7	TRBD2	few	TGCGCCAGCAGCTTTCTAGCGGGAGGGGCCTACGAGCAGTACTTC	CASSFLAGGAYEQYF
TRBV5-1	TRBJ2-7	TRBD1	.	TGCGCCAGCAGCCTCCGGACAGGGGCCCTTAAGTACGAGCAGTACTTC	CASSLRTGALKYEQYF
TRBV18	TRBJ2-7	TRBD2	.	TGTGCCAGCTCACCACCCGCGGGACTAGCGGCCTACGAGCAGTACTTC	CASSPPAGLAAYEQYF
TRBV19	TRBJ1-4	.	.	TGTGCCAGTAGTATAGGGCCGGGTTCATATGAAAAACTGTTTTTT	CASSIGPGSYEKLFF
TRBV27	TRBJ1-1	.	.	TGTGCCAGCAGTTTGAGGGAAGGCCTTGGGGCTTTCTTT	CASSLREGLGAFF
TRBV5-8	TRBJ2-2	.	.	TGTGCCAGCAGTTTGGTTGGGACTGCGATTAACACCGGGGAGCTGTTTTTT	CASSLVGTAINTGELFF
TRBV4-1	TRBJ2-5	.	.	TGCGCCAGCAGCCTTTACGGCGGAGGAGAGACCCAGTACTTC	CASSLYGGGETQYF
TRBV30	TRBJ1-4	TRBD1	.	TGTGCCTGGAGGTTGATGAGACAGGGGGCTTTGGATGAAAAACTGTTTTTT	CAWRLMRQGALDEKLFF
TRBV28	TRBJ2-1	TRBD2	.	TGTGCCAGCCGGGAGGGCGGGAGCTCCTACAATGAGCAGTTCTTC	CASREGGSSYNEQFF
TRBV19	TRBJ1-1	.	.	TGTGCCAGTAGTATGTGGTGGACTGAAGCTTTCTTT	CASSMWWTEAFF
TRBV11-2	TRBJ1-2	.	.	TGTGCCAGCAGCTTAGGAGTAAGCTATGGCTACACCTTC	CASSLGVSYGYTF
TRBV6-5	TRBJ2-3	.	.	TGTGCCAGCACCCACAGCACAGATACGCAGTATTTT	CASTHSTDTQYF
TRBV21-1	TRBJ1-2	.	.	TGTGCCAGCAGCACCCTGGGACAGGGGGCCTATGGCTACACCTTC	CASSTLGQGAYGYTF
TRBV7-9	TRBJ2-3	.	.	TGTGCCAGCAGCTTGGGAGAGCCCGGCGGCGACTTCACAGATACGCAGTATTTT	CASSLGEPGGDFTDTQYF
TRBV28	TRBJ1-5	.	.	TGTGCCAGCAGTTTCGGGGGTCGTTCACGGCCCCAGCATTTT	CASSFGGRSRPQHF
TRBV18	TRBJ2-1	.	.	TGTGCCAGCTCACCGTCAGCTTCTGACAATGAGCAGTTCTTC	CASSPSASDNEQFF
TRBV6-5	TRBJ2-7	.	.	TGTGCCAGCGCGGCAGACCCGTACGAGCAGTACTTC	CASAADPYEQYF
TRBV28	TRBJ2-5	TRBD2	.	TGTGCCAGCAACTTTGCGGGAGGGCCGGGGGTGGAGACCCAGTACTTC	CASNFAGGPGVETQYF
TRBV28	TRBJ2-5	.	.	TGTGCCAGCAGTCTCAACCTTCTAAGCGAGACCCAGTACTTC	CASSLNLLSETQYF
TRBV5-1	TRBJ2-7	.	once	TGCGCCAGCAGCTTGTTTAGTGCCTACGAGCAGTACTTC	CASSLFSAYEQYF
TRBV9	TRBJ1-6	.	.	TGTGCCAGCAGCGTAGGTCAGGGAAGTTCACCCCTCCACTTT	CASSVGQGSSPLHF
TRBV2	TRBJ1-1	TRBD1	.	TGTGCCAGCAGTGCCTCCAGGGGGCAAACTGAAGCTTTCTTT	CASSASRGQTEAFF
TRBV5-6	TRBJ1-4	.	.	TGTGCCAGCAGCTTGGTAGATACTAATGAAAAACTGTTTTTT	CASSLVDTNEKLFF
TRBV27	TRBJ2-6	.	few	TGTGCCAGCAGTTCTGGACGGCTCTCTGGGGCCAACGTCCTGACTTTC	CASSSGRLSGANVLTF
TRBV7-6	TRBJ2-3	TRBD2	.	TGTGCCAGCAGCTTGCTAGCGGGTGGGGGCAGGACAGATACGCAGTATTTT	CASSLLAGGGRTDTQYF
TRBV4-1	TRBJ2-7	TRBD2	.	TGCGCCAGCAGCCAAGAACCTAGCGGGAGTGTGTACGAGCAGTACTTC	CASSQEPSGSVYEQYF
TRBV5-1	TRBJ2-6	TRBD1	.	TGCGCCAGCAGGGGACAGGGCCTTGCTGGGGCCAACGTCCTGACTTTC	CASRGQGLAGANVLTF
TRBV29-1	TRBJ1-6	.	.	TGCAGCGGAAAAAAATCGGGAGTTCTCCACTTT	CSGKKSGVLHF
TRBV19	TRBJ1-5	.	few	TGTGCCAGTAGGATAGGATCAGGGAGTACTCAGCCCCAGCATTTT	CASRIGSGSTQPQHF
TRBV7-8	TRBJ2-1	.	.	TGTGCCAGCAGCTTGGCCAATGAGCAGTTCTTC	CASSLANEQFF
TRBV5-8	TRBJ1-4	.	.	TGTGCCAGCAGCCCGGGGGACACCTCAACTAATGAAAAACTGTTTTTT	CASSPGDTSTNEKLFF
TRBV29-1	TRBJ1-1	.	.	TGCAGCGTTGAAGCGTCTTCTTCCCTCGGTTCTGAAGCTTTCTTT	CSVEASSSLGSEAFF
TRBV11-2	TRBJ2-3	TRBD2	.	TGTGCCAGCAGCTTATTTGCGGGAGGGGTAGATACGCAGTATTTT	CASSLFAGGVDTQYF
TRBV19	TRBJ2-3	TRBD2	.	TGTGCCAGCGGACTAGCGGGAGGCACAGATACGCAGTATTTT	CASGLAGGTDTQYF
TRBV7-9	TRBJ2-1	TRBD1	.	TGTGCCAGCAGCTTCCGAATAGGGACAGTACACAATGAGCAGTTCTTC	CASSFRIGTVHNEQFF
TRBV2	TRBJ1-1	.	once	TGTGCCAGCAGGGGGGAGATACTGGACACTGAAGCTTTCTTT	CASRGEILDTEAFF
TRBV2	TRBJ1-1	.	.	TGTGCCAGCAGTTGGAACACTGAAGCTTTCTTT	CASSWNTEAFF
TRBV6-5	TRBJ1-2	.	.	TGTGCCAGCACCAAATCAAGCAACGGCGCGGGAGGCTACACCTTC	CASTKSSNGAGGYTF
TRBV13	TRBJ2-3	TRBD1	.	TGTGCCAGCAGCCCGGACAGGGACGGCACAGATACGCAGTATTTT	CASSPDRDGTDTQYF
TRBV5-4	TRBJ2-5	.	.	TGTGCCAGCAGCTTGGCCGCGGGGTTTGGGGAGACCCAGTACTTC	CASSLAAGFGETQYF